Described below is a single TCR beta chain sequence and its context. The antigen remains unidentified. With autoimmune disease history or systemic immunosuppression, patients were excluded. Drawing of blood for sampling happened at baseline, at cycle 4 day 1, and at cycle 7 day 1. Libraries were prepared by immunoSEQ multiplex PCR; TCRdb keeps only in-frame clonotypes and omits some of them. The sample shows about 53,000 clones, around nine tenths of them seen only once. The V gene's germline CDR1 is ENHRY and CDR2 SYGVKD. The CDR3 is 12 amino acids. Trimming took 8 bases from V and 0 from J, leaving 7 bases between them. The sample comes from a study of OX40 agonist ivuxolimab in advanced cancers. In the study overall: Subjects had a mean age of about 65 years, with a range of about 20 to 85; roughly 80% were male. Overall study results and limits: Part of the nonresponder group also had normalized T-cell clonal expansion that was low.

The chain has TRBV10-3 and TRBJ1-2; D unresolved. The source is an adult with an advanced solid tumor such as melanoma, head and neck, liver or kidney cancer. Sequences were derived from CD4+ or CD8+ T cells sorted from blood, sampled in a trial of the OX40 agonist ivuxolimab. CDR3: CAIHSANYGYTF. The CDR3 DNA reads as TGTGCCATCCACAGCGCTAACTATGGCTACACCTTC.